Sequencing of this T cell receptor (beta chain) was carried out in a study of cytotoxic CD8 clonotypes in ibrutinib-treated CLL. Study-wide results and limits: Researchers report that baseline clonality outpaced age-matched healthy donors and tracked circulating CD8+ T-cell counts.

Remarks on this clone: Its antigen is as yet unknown.

V was trimmed by 7 bases and J by 5 bases, leaving 20 bases between them. This CDR3 is built from 15 residues. Germline assignment: CDR1 MNHNY and CDR2 SVGAGI (reference sequence). Sequencing used immunoSEQ multiplex PCR; TCRdb keeps in-frame clones, though not all of them. The data show about 310,000 clones, around four fifths seen once. V is TRBV6-6 and J is TRBJ1-1; D is ambiguous. This TCR came from a human donor with chronic lymphocytic leukemia. The specimen was PBMCs, collected before ibrutinib treatment. This CDR3 is CASNQRIVGFTEAFF. Written as DNA, the CDR3 is TGTGCCAGCAATCAACGCATAGTCGGGTTTACTGAAGCTTTCTTT.